This TCR beta chain was sequenced during a study of blood T cell repertoires in COVID-19 (dated by TCRdb to 2019 to 2021). For context, the study as a whole: The collaborator samples originated in the United States, Italy and Spain and spanned the acute and convalescent phases of COVID-19. Where HLA class I and class II types were available, the types were taken from metadata supplied by the sample provider, not from assay-based typing. The material from the prospective study consisted of cDNA or gDNA derived from T cells, B-cell-depleted T cells, or PBMCs. The samples were drawn from the first 160 participants of the ongoing ImmuneRACE study and from over a thousand subjects provided by 6 global collaborators. The dataset comprised deeply sampled blood TCRbeta repertoires from subjects exposed to, actively infected with, or recovered from COVID-19. The sample metadata nearly always contained a de-identified subject ID, COVID-19 status, age in years and sex. The repertoires were released in a freely available public database intended as a resource for research on the immune response to SARS-CoV-2.

Another Seattle source contributed samples from volunteer blood donors who had recovered from COVID-19. Each collaborating institution followed its own protocols to collect whole blood in K2EDTA tubes. For TCRbeta analysis, collaborators shipped samples in one of three forms: frozen whole blood, isolated PBMCs, or DNA extracted from either of those sample types. Overall results and qualifications from the work: The amount of clinical and demographic metadata varied by source and participant and was provided uncurated.

Notes on this clone: The specificity of this receptor is unknown. No much larger clone exists at a distance of one base, and base qualities are not known.

The cysteine opens and the phenylalanine closes a CDR3 of 14 amino acids. The read is trimmed to its CDR3 DNA, 42 bases read in frame from base 1. V is pruned by 7 bases and J by 9 bases, leaving 3 bases of the junction without a gene match. CDR1 KGHDR and CDR2 SFDVKD were looked up in the germline V gene. The immunoSEQ Assay, a bias-controlled multiplex PCR, was used to amplify TCRbeta CDR3 regions from genomic DNA. In the source study's methods: Nucleated cell counts per sample were estimated from amplification of reference gene primers within the assay. To quantify the absolute abundance of each unique TCRbeta CDR3 rearrangement, sequence reads were collapsed and filtered. For each sample, productive Simpson clonality was calculated as the square root of Simpson's diversity index over productive rearrangements. The clones in this table, taken by TCRdb from immuneACCESS, are in-frame only. Not every clone is retained; where verified, under half of the shortfall comes from an unresolved V gene, and the cause of the rest is unknown. The DNA was the basis for D and trimming; V, J and clone size are from that table. This sample comprises 120,000 to 150,000 clones, about 89% of them detected only once. Roughly two fifths of the sample belongs to the ten largest clones.

The sequenced material came from peripheral blood. The receptor chain draws on TRBV24-1 and TRBJ1-6; TRBD1 matches 12 bases in the middle. The receptor comes from a man in his fifties who had recovered from COVID-19. The CDR3 region reads CATRGTGGSSPLHF. The nucleotide sequence reads as follows: TGTGCCACCAGAGGGACAGGGGGCAGTTCACCCCTCCACTTT.